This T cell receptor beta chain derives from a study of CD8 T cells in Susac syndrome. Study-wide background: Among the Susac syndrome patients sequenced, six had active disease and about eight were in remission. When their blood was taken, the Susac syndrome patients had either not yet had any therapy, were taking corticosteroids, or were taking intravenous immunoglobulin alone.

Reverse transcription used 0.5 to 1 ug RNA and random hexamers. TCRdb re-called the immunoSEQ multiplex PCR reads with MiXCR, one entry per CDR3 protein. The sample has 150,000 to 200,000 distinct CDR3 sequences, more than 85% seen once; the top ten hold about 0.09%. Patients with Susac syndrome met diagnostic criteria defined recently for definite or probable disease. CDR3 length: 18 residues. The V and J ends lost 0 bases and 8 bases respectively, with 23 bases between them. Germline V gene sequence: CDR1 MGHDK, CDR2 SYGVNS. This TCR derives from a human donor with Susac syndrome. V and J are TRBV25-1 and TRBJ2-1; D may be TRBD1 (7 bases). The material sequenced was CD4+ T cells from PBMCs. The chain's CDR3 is CASSEYPAQGRSEDEQFF. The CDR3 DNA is TGTGCCAGCAGTGAATATCCTGCACAGGGGAGGTCCGAGGATGAGCAGTTCTTC.